This T cell receptor (beta chain) was sequenced for a study of shared clonotypes between healthy human individuals. The wider study: Participating donors consisted of a couple of women and three men aged 18 to 49.

In germline, CDR1 is SNHLY, CDR2 FYNNEI. The CDR3 runs to 15 residues. J lost 0 bases, V lost 6 bases, and 8 bases had no gene match. Assay runs were performed at deep level. Original handling: Without quality scores, immunoSEQ junctional reads could not be filtered like full-length reads. Data came from immunoSEQ multiplex PCR; TCRdb stores just in-frame clones and leaves some out. That table furnishes V, J and clone size, whereas the DNA furnished D and trimming. The top ten clones hold approximately 12% of a sample with a few hundred thousand clones, less than 80% of them seen once. This chain uses TRBV2 with TRBJ2-7; 7 nucleotides line up with TRBD1. Input material: PBMCs. The receptor was derived from a middle-aged woman in good health. Some clones in this sample may be carry-over from other donors' samples. CDR3 coding DNA: TGTGCCAGCAGCCCCCAAACAGGGGCCTCCTACGAGCAGTACTTC. The encoded protein is CASSPQTGASYEQYF.